These T cell receptor beta chains were read from a single sample in a study of T cell repertoires in cytomegalovirus infection. TCRdb ran MiXCR on the reads and lists one entry per CDR3 protein. The sample carries about 490,000 distinct CDR3 sequences, 15% to 20% recorded once. The source material was CD8+ T cells from PBMCs. Receptors originate from a human donor in good health (CMV status not recorded). Some clones in this sample may be carry-over from other donors' samples. Each CDR3 is given with its conserved first and last residue. D genes are given only for firm matches. A clone size is listed for some rows: how often the clone was seen (once, few, many), or a class if it is expanded.

j_call: TRBJ2-1; v_call: TRBV7-9; d_call: .; clone_size: many; cdr3_nt: TGTGCCAGCAGCTCGAGCGAGGGGAATGAGCAGTTCTTC; cdr3_aa: CASSSSEGNEQFF
j_call: TRBJ1-4; v_call: TRBV6-6; d_call: TRBD1; clone_size: many; cdr3_nt: TGTGCCAGCAGTCCGACTCTTTGGGACAGGGTTAATGAAAAACTGTTTTTT; cdr3_aa: CASSPTLWDRVNEKLFF
j_call: TRBJ2-1; v_call: TRBV5-4; d_call: TRBD2; clone_size: .; cdr3_nt: TGTGCCAGCCAGCTAGCGGGATACAATGAGCAGTTCTTC; cdr3_aa: CASQLAGYNEQFF
j_call: TRBJ2-2; v_call: TRBV7-3; d_call: .; clone_size: many; cdr3_nt: TGTGCCAGCAGCCCCCTTGGGACCGGGGAGCTGTTTTTT; cdr3_aa: CASSPLGTGELFF
j_call: TRBJ1-1; v_call: TRBV4-2; d_call: .; clone_size: .; cdr3_nt: TGTGCCAGCAGCCAAAGGGTGGGTATATCGGGTGAAGCTTTCTTT; cdr3_aa: CASSQRVGISGEAFF
j_call: TRBJ1-5; v_call: TRBV7-2; d_call: .; clone_size: many; cdr3_nt: TGTGCCAGCAGCTTAGGCCCACCCCGGAATAGTCAGCCCCAGCATTTT; cdr3_aa: CASSLGPPRNSQPQHF
j_call: TRBJ1-1; v_call: TRBV7-8; d_call: .; clone_size: many; cdr3_nt: TGTGCCAGCAGCTTAGAGGGGATGAACACTGAAGCTTTCTTT; cdr3_aa: CASSLEGMNTEAFF
j_call: TRBJ2-7; v_call: TRBV15; d_call: TRBD2; clone_size: .; cdr3_nt: TGTGCCACCAGCTATCCTGGACTAGCGGGGGGAGGTGAGCAGTACTTC; cdr3_aa: CATSYPGLAGGGEQYF
j_call: TRBJ1-2; v_call: TRBV3-1; d_call: .; clone_size: .; cdr3_nt: TGTGCCAGCAGCCAAGATCAATGGCAGAGAGAATACACCTTC; cdr3_aa: CASSQDQWQREYTF
j_call: TRBJ1-3; v_call: TRBV2; d_call: .; clone_size: few; cdr3_nt: TGTGCCAGCACCCCCGGGACAAACACCATATATTTT; cdr3_aa: CASTPGTNTIYF
j_call: TRBJ2-2; v_call: TRBV10-3; d_call: .; clone_size: many; cdr3_nt: TGTGCCATAAGGCGAGACGCGAACACCGGGGAGCTGTTTTTT; cdr3_aa: CAIRRDANTGELFF
j_call: TRBJ1-1; v_call: TRBV7-3; d_call: .; clone_size: many; cdr3_nt: TGTGCCAGCAGCTTTTCCCCTCTCCCGGGTCGGCGAAAGAACACTGAAGCTTTCTTT; cdr3_aa: CASSFSPLPGRRKNTEAFF
j_call: TRBJ2-2; v_call: TRBV3-1; d_call: .; clone_size: few; cdr3_nt: TGTGCCAGCAGCCAAGGGTGGACCGGGGAGCTGTTTTTT; cdr3_aa: CASSQGWTGELFF
j_call: TRBJ1-1; v_call: TRBV5-6; d_call: .; clone_size: .; cdr3_nt: TGTGCCAGCAGCCTCATAGACGGCTACACTGAAGCTTTCTTT; cdr3_aa: CASSLIDGYTEAFF
j_call: TRBJ1-5; v_call: TRBV5-6; d_call: TRBD1; clone_size: .; cdr3_nt: TGTGCCAGCAGCTTAGGTTGGGGACAGGGTCAGCCCCAGCATTTT; cdr3_aa: CASSLGWGQGQPQHF
j_call: TRBJ2-1; v_call: TRBV7-2; d_call: TRBD2; clone_size: many; cdr3_nt: TGTGCCAGCAGCTCCTCTAGCGGGGGCAATGAGCAGTTCTTC; cdr3_aa: CASSSSSGGNEQFF
j_call: TRBJ2-7; v_call: TRBV5-6; d_call: TRBD1; clone_size: few; cdr3_nt: TGTGCCAGCAGCTTGGGAGGGGGCGCCAGCTACGAGCAGTACTTC; cdr3_aa: CASSLGGGASYEQYF
j_call: TRBJ1-5; v_call: TRBV24-1; d_call: TRBD1; clone_size: few; cdr3_nt: TGTGCCACCAGTGCCCGGGACAGTAGCAATCAGCCCCAGCATTTT; cdr3_aa: CATSARDSSNQPQHF
j_call: TRBJ1-4; v_call: TRBV10-3; d_call: .; clone_size: many; cdr3_nt: TGTGCCATCAGTGGGGGAAATGAAAAACTGTTTTTT; cdr3_aa: CAISGGNEKLFF
j_call: TRBJ1-1; v_call: TRBV11-2; d_call: TRBD1; clone_size: many; cdr3_nt: TGTGCCAGCAGCACGGACAGGCGGGGCACTGAAGCTTTCTTT; cdr3_aa: CASSTDRRGTEAFF
j_call: TRBJ2-3; v_call: TRBV27; d_call: .; clone_size: few; cdr3_nt: TGTGCCAGCAGTTCTACCCCGCCCTACACAGATACGCAGTATTTT; cdr3_aa: CASSSTPPYTDTQYF
j_call: TRBJ2-1; v_call: TRBV27; d_call: .; clone_size: few; cdr3_nt: TGTGCCAGCAGTTTAGCAGGCTCCATCGAGCAGTTCTTC; cdr3_aa: CASSLAGSIEQFF
j_call: TRBJ2-3; v_call: TRBV9; d_call: TRBD1; clone_size: few; cdr3_nt: TGTGCCAGCAGCGTAGACGACAGGGGGCTTTACACAGATACGCAGTATTTT; cdr3_aa: CASSVDDRGLYTDTQYF
j_call: TRBJ2-7; v_call: TRBV12-3/TRBV12-4; d_call: .; clone_size: few; cdr3_nt: TGTGCCAGCAGTTTCGACGGGATGATCGAGCAGTACTTC; cdr3_aa: CASSFDGMIEQYF
j_call: TRBJ1-2; v_call: TRBV7-9; d_call: .; clone_size: .; cdr3_nt: TGTGCCAGCAGCCAAAATGACGGCTATGGCTACACCTTC; cdr3_aa: CASSQNDGYGYTF
j_call: TRBJ2-1; v_call: TRBV4-2; d_call: .; clone_size: few; cdr3_nt: TGTGCCAGCAGGGAACAGGGGAGGTACAATGAGCAGTTCTTC; cdr3_aa: CASREQGRYNEQFF
j_call: TRBJ2-6; v_call: TRBV12-5; d_call: .; clone_size: many; cdr3_nt: TGTGCTAGTTTGGGCTCTGGGGCCAACGTCCTGACTTTC; cdr3_aa: CASLGSGANVLTF
j_call: TRBJ2-1; v_call: TRBV11-2; d_call: .; clone_size: many; cdr3_nt: TGTGCCAGCACCGAAACTAAGAAGGGGGAGCAGTTCTTC; cdr3_aa: CASTETKKGEQFF
j_call: TRBJ1-1; v_call: TRBV9; d_call: .; clone_size: once; cdr3_nt: TGTGCCAGCACGGGAGACATGAACACTGAAGCTTTCTTT; cdr3_aa: CASTGDMNTEAFF
j_call: TRBJ1-2; v_call: TRBV29-1; d_call: .; clone_size: many; cdr3_nt: TGCAGCGTTGAAGACCCAGGGAACTATGGCTACACCTTC; cdr3_aa: CSVEDPGNYGYTF
j_call: TRBJ2-1; v_call: TRBV19; d_call: .; clone_size: .; cdr3_nt: TGTGCCAGTAGCGGGGGACAGTACAATGAGCAGTTCTTC; cdr3_aa: CASSGGQYNEQFF
j_call: TRBJ2-4; v_call: TRBV11-2; d_call: .; clone_size: many; cdr3_nt: TGTGCCAGCAGCTTAGATCTGACACGTGGAGACATTCAGTACTTC; cdr3_aa: CASSLDLTRGDIQYF
j_call: TRBJ2-5; v_call: TRBV9; d_call: TRBD2; clone_size: .; cdr3_nt: TGTGCCAGCAGAGGTAGCGGGGAGACCCAGTACTTC; cdr3_aa: CASRGSGETQYF
j_call: TRBJ1-6; v_call: TRBV9; d_call: TRBD1; clone_size: .; cdr3_nt: TGTGCCAGCAGCGTAGCTCAGGGGGCAGAATCACCCCTCCACTTT; cdr3_aa: CASSVAQGAESPLHF
j_call: TRBJ2-7; v_call: TRBV10-3; d_call: TRBD2; clone_size: many; cdr3_nt: TGTGCCATCAGTGAGGAAGCGGGAGGGCCCTACGAGCAGTACTTC; cdr3_aa: CAISEEAGGPYEQYF
j_call: TRBJ1-1; v_call: TRBV4-1; d_call: TRBD1; clone_size: many; cdr3_nt: TGCGCCAGCAGCCACGGACAGGGGCAGGGGAACACTGAAGCTTTCTTT; cdr3_aa: CASSHGQGQGNTEAFF
j_call: TRBJ2-7; v_call: TRBV7-9; d_call: TRBD1; clone_size: many; cdr3_nt: TGTGCCAGCAGTGGACAGGGCGGAAAAAACGAGCAGTACTTC; cdr3_aa: CASSGQGGKNEQYF